This T cell receptor (beta chain) was retrieved from a study of T cell responses to AZD1222 COVID-19 vaccine. Study-wide findings and caveats: A mostly white British donor set with more females was recruited, and clonal diversity was possibly underestimated. Spike was spanned by vaccine-associated CD4 TCRs, which were dominant at 160-218 and 743-854.

The CDR3 runs to 14 residues. The germline V gene encodes CDR1 PRHDT and CDR2 FYEKMQ (reference sequence). Between the trimmed V and J ends, which lost 5 bases and 1 base, there was a span of 11 bases. This clone appeared a single time. Its antigen is unidentified. Some clones are missing from TCRdb's copy, which holds only in-frame ones; the method was immunoSEQ multiplex PCR. Among around 180,000 clones listed, about 86% were seen once. The receptor's source is an adult in good health. The specimen comprised peripheral blood, sampled on day 0 of AZD1222 vaccination. This chain connects TRBV13 to TRBJ1-1; the D is unclear. The CDR3 reads CASSPSPRNTEAFF. DNA for the CDR3: TGTGCCAGCAGCCCTTCTCCAAGGAACACTGAAGCTTTCTTT. Looking up the rest from reference TRBV13 and TRBJ1-1 gives the full variable domain: AAGVIQSPRHLIKEKRETATLKCYPIPRHDTVYWYQQGPGQDPQFLISFYEKMQSDKGSIPDRFSAQQFSDYHSELNMSSLELGDSALYFCASSPSPRNTEAFFGQGTRLTVV.